This TCR beta chain was profiled in a study of blood T cell repertoires in COVID-19. The assay was immunoSEQ multiplex PCR, and TCRdb's table has in-frame clones only and misses some. The table records hundreds of thousands of clones, more than 70% of them present only once. The CDR3 totals 16 residues. V shed 5 bases and J 2 bases; nucleotides not matched to a gene: 10. Germline values: CDR1 LNHDA, CDR2 SQIVND (reference sequence). Sample: peripheral blood. The clonotype originates from a woman aged 25 to 39 with COVID-19, enrolled during active disease. The rearrangement links TRBV19 to TRBJ2-3, with 7 nucleotides matching TRBD2. The chain's CDR3 is CASSSASGPPTDTQYF. The CDR3, as DNA: TGTGCCAGTAGTTCTGCTAGCGGACCCCCCACAGATACGCAGTATTTT. Complete variable domain (other parts from reference TRBV19 and TRBJ2-3): DGGITQSPKYLFRKEGQNVTLSCEQNLNHDAMYWYRQDPGQGLRLIYYSQIVNDFQKGDIAEGYSVSREKKESFPLTVTSAQKNPTAFYLCASSSASGPPTDTQYFGPGTRLTVL.